This TCR beta chain was obtained from a study of blood T cell repertoires in COVID-19 (dated by TCRdb to 2018 to 2021). About the full investigation: Samples from collaborators originated in the United States, Italy and Spain and spanned both the acute and convalescent phases of COVID-19. The prospective study material was composed of cDNA or gDNA derived from T cells, B-cell-depleted T cells, or PBMCs. Subjects who had been exposed to COVID-19, were actively infected with it, or had recovered from it provided the deeply sampled blood TCRbeta repertoires that made up the dataset. Sample metadata almost always included a de-identified subject ID, COVID-19 status, age in years and sex. Samples were obtained from the ongoing ImmuneRACE study (first 160 participants) and from 1,200 or so subjects provided by 6 global collaborators. The repertoires were released in a freely available public database meant as a resource for research on the immune response to SARS-CoV-2. Where HLA class I and class II types were available, the types were taken from metadata supplied by the sample provider, not from assay-based typing. The paper's findings and limits, for the study overall: How much clinical and demographic metadata was included differed by source and by participant, and the metadata was provided uncurated.

One collaborating source in Seattle enrolled patients while the patients were actively infected and followed the patients over time throughout the course of disease. The collaborating institutions used their own protocols to collect whole blood in K2EDTA tubes. Collaborator samples were shipped for TCRbeta analysis as frozen whole blood, isolated PBMCs, or DNA extracted from either sample type. Looking up the germline V gene (reference sequence) yields CDR1 SEHNR and CDR2 FQNEAQ. From its cysteine to its phenylalanine, the CDR3 spans 14 amino acids. Only the CDR3 region is kept as DNA, spanning 42 bases read in frame from base 1. Trimming removed 1 base from V and 2 bases from J, leaving 8 bases between the germline ends. TCRbeta CDR3 regions were amplified from genomic DNA using the immunoSEQ Assay, a bias-controlled multiplex PCR. The study's own analysis went as follows. The number of nucleated cells in each sample was estimated by amplification of reference gene primers within the assay. To quantify the absolute abundance of each unique TCRbeta CDR3 rearrangement, sequence reads were collapsed and filtered. Productive Simpson clonality was computed per sample as the square root of Simpson's diversity index over productive rearrangements. The clones in this table, taken by TCRdb from immuneACCESS, are in-frame only. Not every clone is retained; where verified, under half of the shortfall comes from an unresolved V gene, and the cause of the rest is unknown. V and J calls and clone size are copied from that table; D and trimming were computed from the DNA. A total of approximately 350,000 clones appear in this sample, over 70% of them only once. The ten largest clonotypes hold over 6% of the sample.

Regarding this clone: The specificity of this receptor is unknown. Within one base of it there is no much larger clone, and no base qualities were kept.

The TCR was taken from a woman between 45 and 65 years old with COVID-19, enrolled during active disease. The sequenced sample consisted of peripheral blood. This sequence uses TRBV7-9 and TRBJ1-2; the D gene lacks a confident call. In nucleotides, the sequence is TGTGCCAGCAGCTTAGAGCTCGCGAACTATGGCTACACCTTC. The resulting protein is CASSLELANYGYTF.